This passage covers 23 T cell receptor beta chains from one sample sequenced in a study of early T cells in non-severe SARS-CoV-2 infection. TCRdb re-derived calls from the 5' RACE reads in MiXCR, one entry per CDR3 protein. The table has under 30,000 distinct CDR3 sequences, roughly 5.7% seen once. Source material: whole blood. Source of these receptors: an adult who was a healthcare worker with PCR-confirmed SARS-CoV-2 infection or an uninfected control (not recorded which).

Many counts were recorded for this clonotype. The V and J genes are TRBV24-1 and TRBJ2-1; D is uncertain. The germline V gene encodes CDR1 KGHDR and CDR2 SFDVKD. The CDR3 contains 12 residues. Between the trimmed V and J ends, which lost 4 bases and 8 bases, there was a span of 8 bases. In DNA, the CDR3 is TGTGCCACCAGTGACCGATCCGATGAGCAGTTCTTC. This translates into CATSDRSDEQFF.

This clonotype was seen many times. The chain carries TRBV12-3 or TRBV12-4 and TRBJ2-2; D is unresolved. V was shortened by 5 bases and J by 5 bases, with 12 bases between the two germline ends. CDR3 length: 14 residues. This CDR3 reads CASSGRGGTGELFF. For the CDR3, the DNA is TGTGCCAGCAGTGGACGTGGTGGGACCGGGGAGCTGTTTTTT.

This clonotype was recorded at least ten times. V is TRBV28 and J is TRBJ1-3; D is ambiguous. CDR1 is MDHEN and CDR2 is SYDVKM in the germline V gene. The CDR3 consists of 15 residues. Trimming left V 3 bases short and J 6 bases short, with 15 bases between. For the CDR3, the DNA is TGTGCCAGCAGTTTTATTGGTAGCCGTGAAAACACCATATATTTT. Protein: CASSFIGSRENTIYF.

This clonotype was detected a few times. V is TRBV2 and J is TRBJ2-1; no firm D call. The CDR3 has 11 residues. The germline V gene encodes CDR1 SNHLY and CDR2 FYNNEI. V lost 3 bases and J 15 bases, leaving 12 bases between the germline ends. The CDR3 is CASSETQPPFF. CDR3 in DNA: TGTGCCAGCAGTGAGACTCAACCTCCGTTCTTC.

This clonotype was recorded many times. The V call is TRBV30, the J call TRBJ2-7, with 9 bases that match TRBD1. From germline, CDR1 is GTSNPN and CDR2 SVGIG (reference sequence). J gave up 3 bases and V 1 base, and 1 base lay outside the gene matches. The CDR3 has 13 amino acids. This CDR3 is CAWSGGQGYEQYF. As DNA, the CDR3 is TGTGCCTGGAGTGGGGGACAGGGCTACGAGCAGTACTTC.

In this sample, this clonotype turned up many times. This chain uses TRBV6-6 with TRBJ1-2; TRBD1 matches 8 bases. Per germline, CDR1 MNHNY and CDR2 SVGAGI (reference sequence). The CDR3 is 14 amino acids. The V gene end was trimmed by 4 bases and the J gene end by 5 bases; junction bases not matched to a gene: 6. The CDR3 here is CASSSHTGGYGYTF. In nucleotides, the CDR3 is TGTGCCAGCAGTTCCCACACAGGGGGATATGGCTACACCTTC.

This clonotype occurred many times. V usage is TRBV10-1 and J usage is TRBJ2-1; D is unresolved. V lost 0 bases, J lost 8 bases, and 8 bases lay in between. Germline loops: CDR1 WNHNN, CDR2 SYGVQD (reference sequence). The CDR3 has 13 residues. In DNA, the CDR3 is TGCGCCAGCAGTGAGTCCGAGATCTATGAGCAGTTCTTC. It yields the protein CASSESEIYEQFF.

This clonotype occurred many times. The chain carries TRBV19 and TRBJ1-5; a possible D gene is TRBD1 (5 bases). Germline-derived CDR1 and CDR2 are LNHDA and SQIVND (reference sequence). The CDR3 sequence is 16 residues long. V lost 3 bases and J lost 7, with 19 bases in between. The CDR3 reads CASSIRTQKFQQPQHF. The CDR3 DNA follows: TGTGCCAGTAGTATTCGGACACAGAAGTTCCAACAGCCCCAGCATTTT.

This clonotype is a singleton in its sample. This rearrangement joins TRBV6-6 to TRBJ1-4; D unclear. Germline V gene lookup returns CDR1 MNHNY and CDR2 SVGAGI (reference sequence). The V end was cut by 6 bases, the J end by 7 bases, with 15 bases between. CDR3 length equals 14 residues. The CDR3 sequence is CASSPGRSSEKLFF. DNA of the CDR3: TGTGCCAGCAGCCCAGGTCGGTCGAGTGAAAAACTGTTTTTT.

This clonotype was seen many times. The chain employs TRBV18 and TRBJ1-5; TRBD1 is a possible D gene (5 bases). This CDR3 region has 15 residues. CDR1 and CDR2 from the germline V gene are KGHSH and LQKENI. V shed 2 bases and J shed 6 bases, with 14 bases lying between them. CDR3 sequence reads: CASSPSGKGSQPQHF. CDR3 nucleotides: TGTGCCAGCTCACCATCAGGGAAGGGGAGTCAGCCCCAGCATTTT. The variable domain in full, with the rest retrieved from reference TRBV18 and TRBJ1-5, is NAGVMQNPRHLVRRRGQEARLRCSPMKGHSHVYWYRQLPEEGLKFMVYLQKENIIDESGMPKERFSAEFPKEGPSILRIQQVVRGDSAAYFCASSPSGKGSQPQHFGDGTRLSIL.

At least ten counts were recorded for this clonotype. The chain has TRBV4-1 and TRBJ2-3; the D is unclear. V lost 0 bases and J 0 bases, leaving 10 bases between the germline ends. The germline CDR1 and CDR2 sequences are MGHRA and YSYEKL. This CDR3 region has 16 residues. CDR3 amino acids: CASSQESNPSTDTQYF. CDR3 nucleotides: TGCGCCAGCAGCCAAGAATCCAACCCTAGCACAGATACGCAGTATTTT.

A few counts support this clonotype. The junction departs from germline at one end; a sequencing error may be responsible. The chain is built from TRBV7-7 and TRBJ1-2, with D possibly matching TRBD1 (6 bases). The CDR3 spans 14 residues. Germline CDR1 reads SSHAT; CDR2 reads FNYEAQ (reference sequence). CDR3 loop: CASSPPGDGYGYTF. DNA of the CDR3: TGTGCTAGCAGCCCGCCAGGGGACGGCTATGGCTACACCTTC.

This clonotype has at least ten counts. V usage is TRBV5-1 and J usage is TRBJ2-7, with 7 bases lining up with TRBD2. This CDR3 is built from 12 residues. Germline CDR1 reads SGHRS; CDR2 reads YFSETQ. J lost 2 bases, V lost 7 bases, and 3 bases had no gene match. CDR3 loop: CASRAGTYEQYF. For the CDR3, the DNA is TGCGCCAGCCGAGCGGGAACCTACGAGCAGTACTTC.

The genes are TRBV30 and TRBJ2-3; 9 positions agree with TRBD1. CDR3 length: 15 residues. The V gene end was trimmed by 4 bases and the J gene end by 1 base; junction bases not matched to a gene: 6. From germline, CDR1 is GTSNPN and CDR2 SVGIG (reference sequence). CDR3 in amino acids: CAWTPGDRGTDTQYF. The CDR3 DNA sequence: TGTGCCTGGACCCCCGGGGACAGGGGCACAGATACGCAGTATTTT.

This clonotype was observed many times. This chain uses TRBV9 with TRBJ2-2; tentative D call: TRBD2 (6 bases). This CDR3 has 16 residues. CDR1 SGDLS and CDR2 YYNGEE come from the germline V gene. V lost 0 bases to trimming and J lost 0 bases, with 9 bases between them. The CDR3 coding sequence is TGTGCCAGCAGCGTAGACGGGGGAGCGAACACCGGGGAGCTGTTTTTT. Its protein is CASSVDGGANTGELFF. The full variable domain, rest sourced from reference TRBV9 and TRBJ2-2, is DSGVTQTPKHLITATGQRVTLRCSPRSGDLSVYWYQQSLDQGLQFLIQYYNGEERAKGNILERFSAQQFPDLHSELNLSSLELGDSALYFCASSVDGGANTGELFFGEGSRLTVL.

Ten or more counts support this clonotype. V is TRBV24-1 and J is TRBJ2-3; D tentatively fits TRBD1 or TRBD2 (5 bases each). Germline CDR1 and CDR2: KGHDR and SFDVKD. Trimming took 0 bases from V and 2 from J, leaving 17 bases between them. The CDR3 has 18 residues. The DNA for the CDR3 is TGTGCCACCAGTGATTTGCCCCTCCGGGACCGGTCCACAGATACGCAGTATTTT. Translation gives CATSDLPLRDRSTDTQYF.

This clonotype was detected only a few times. The chain links TRBV30 to TRBJ1-1; TRBD1 agrees at 9 bases. J gave up 8 bases and V 5 bases, and 12 bases lay outside the gene matches. Germline CDR1 and CDR2: GTSNPN and SVGIG (reference sequence). The CDR3 has 14 residues. The CDR3 DNA reads TGTGCCTGGGACCGGGACAGGGAAGCGATGGAAGCTTTCTTT. Translating it yields CAWDRDREAMEAFF. The entire variable domain, with the rest obtained from reference TRBV30 and TRBJ1-1, is as follows: SQTIHQWPATLVQPVGSPLSLECTVEGTSNPNLYWYRQAAGRGLQLLFYSVGIGQISSEVPQNLSASRPQDRQFILSSKKLLLSDSGFYLCAWDRDREAMEAFFGQGTRLTVV.

The chain uses TRBV5-4 and TRBJ2-3; a weak D match, TRBD2 (6 bases). V gave up 0 bases and J gave up 6 bases, with 14 bases separating them. The germline V gene encodes CDR1 SGHNT and CDR2 YYREEE (reference sequence). The CDR3 extends over 15 amino acids. The CDR3 DNA reads as TGTGCCAGCAGCTTGGAGCAGCGGGTTTCCGATACGCAGTATTTT. Amino acid sequence: CASSLEQRVSDTQYF.

This clonotype was recorded at least ten times. The genes are TRBV20-1 and TRBJ2-1, with TRBD1 as a possible D gene (6 bases). This CDR3 has 14 residues. Germline CDR1 and CDR2: DFQATT and SNEGSKA (reference sequence). Trimming stripped 5 bases from V and 8 bases from J, with 19 bases between. CDR3 loop: CSASGYRVRDEQFF. The CDR3 coding sequence is TGCAGTGCTTCGGGGTACAGGGTGAGGGATGAGCAGTTCTTC.

This clonotype was counted many times. This sequence joins TRBV20-1 and TRBJ2-5; no reliable D call. The CDR3 is 10 amino acids. The V gene's germline CDR1 is DFQATT and CDR2 SNEGSKA (reference sequence). V lost 2 bases and J lost 3, with 1 base in between. The CDR3: CSARKETQYF. The CDR3 nucleotides are TGCAGTGCTAGAAAAGAGACCCAGTACTTC.

Ten or more counts support this clonotype. J is TRBJ2-1 and V is TRBV7-9; 11 bases line up with TRBD2. The junction had 6 bases not matched to a gene; V was cut back by 2 bases and J by 9 bases. The CDR3 runs 15 residues. In germline, CDR1 is SEHNR, CDR2 FQNEAQ (reference sequence). CDR3 nucleotide sequence: TGTGCCAGCAGCTTAACTAGCGGGAGTCCTTTTGAGCAGTTCTTC. Encoded protein: CASSLTSGSPFEQFF. Combining the CDR3 with reference TRBV7-9 and TRBJ2-1 gives the whole variable domain DTGVSQNPRHKITKRGQNVTFRCDPISEHNRLYWYRQTLGQGPEFLTYFQNEAQLEKSRLLSDRFSAERPKGSFSTLEIQRTEQGDSAMYLCASSLTSGSPFEQFFGPGTRLTVL.

This clonotype was found many times. The chain combines TRBV30 with TRBJ2-3, with D perhaps matching TRBD2 (6 bases). There are 12 residues in the CDR3. V shed 4 bases and J shed 14 bases, with 19 bases lying between them. Per germline, CDR1 GTSNPN and CDR2 SVGIG (reference sequence). The CDR3 spells CAWKGSGLSAYF. In nucleotides, the CDR3 is TGTGCCTGGAAGGGAAGCGGACTATCTGCGTATTTT.

This clonotype was seen ten or more times. The V and J genes are TRBV7-8 and TRBJ1-3, with unresolved D. CDR3 length equals 12 residues. Trimming pared 1 base from V and 5 bases from J, leaving 3 bases between. Per the germline V gene, CDR1 is SGHVS and CDR2 is FQNEAQ. CDR3 amino acids: CASSLVRNTIYF. The CDR3 DNA reads as TGTGCCAGCAGCTTAGTTCGAAACACCATATATTTT.